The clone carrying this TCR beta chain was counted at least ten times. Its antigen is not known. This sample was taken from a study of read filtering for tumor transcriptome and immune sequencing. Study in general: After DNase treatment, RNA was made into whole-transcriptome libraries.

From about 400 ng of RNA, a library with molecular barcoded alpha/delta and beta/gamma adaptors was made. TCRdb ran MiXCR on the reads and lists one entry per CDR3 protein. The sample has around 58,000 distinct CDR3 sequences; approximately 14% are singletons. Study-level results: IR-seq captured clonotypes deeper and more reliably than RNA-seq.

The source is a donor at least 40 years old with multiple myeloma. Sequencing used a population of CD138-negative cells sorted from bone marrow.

The CDR3 loop reads CASSSDRGKGETQYF. In DNA form, the CDR3 reads TGTGCCAGCAGCTCCGACAGGGGGAAGGGAGAGACCCAGTACTTC. This chain uses TRBV28 with TRBJ2-5; 9 bases match TRBD1. CDR3 length: 15 amino acids. The germline CDR1 and CDR2 sequences are MDHEN and SYDVKM. V lost 6 bases, J lost 4 bases, and 9 bases stayed unmatched. The full variable domain, completed using reference TRBV28 and TRBJ2-5, is DVKVTQSSRYLVKRTGEKVFLECVQDMDHENMFWYRQDPGLGLRLIYFSYDVKMKEKGDIPEGYSVSREKKERFSLILESASTNQTSMYLCASSSDRGKGETQYFGPGTRLLVL.